These 18 T cell receptor beta chains share one sample of origin, sequenced in a study of CD4+ T cells in melanoma. Clones were sequenced by immunoSEQ multiplex PCR, and TCRdb holds only the in-frame ones, with some missing. The sample holds 110,000 to 150,000 clones, around 90% seen once. The receptors come from a human donor with melanoma.

The chain is built from TRBV6-5 and TRBJ1-1, with D unresolved. V lost 2 bases, J lost 1 base, and 11 bases lay in between. Per the germline V gene, CDR1 is MNHEY and CDR2 is SVGAGI. The CDR3 spans 15 residues. CDR3 DNA sequence: TGTGCCAGCAGTTACAGTTCCCCCCGGAACACTGAAGCTTTCTTT. Residues: CASSYSSPRNTEAFF.

The chain recombines TRBV19 with TRBJ2-5; D perhaps matches TRBD2 (6 bases). CDR3 length: 11 residues. Germline V gene lookup returns CDR1 LNHDA and CDR2 SQIVND (reference sequence). Trimming pared 6 bases from V and 5 bases from J, leaving 7 bases between. In DNA form, the CDR3 reads TGTGCCAGTAGAGGAGGGGAGACCCAGTACTTC. This sequence encodes CASRGGETQYF.

The CDR3: CASSLGDSGADTQYF. The DNA for the CDR3 is TGCGCCAGCAGCTTGGGTGACTCGGGGGCAGATACGCAGTATTTT. This chain joins TRBV5-1 and TRBJ2-3; maybe TRBD2 (6 bases). Germline V gene data show CDR1 as SGHRS and CDR2 as YFSETQ. The CDR3 covers 15 residues. The V gene lost 0 bases and the J gene lost 4 bases, with 12 bases spanning the gap.

This clone was recorded once. The chain couples TRBV4-1 to TRBJ2-7, with D possibly being TRBD1 or TRBD2 (7 bases each). CDR3 length equals 17 residues. Germline V gene sequence: CDR1 MGHRA, CDR2 YSYEKL. V lost 2 bases, J lost 7 bases, and 24 bases lay in between. The CDR3 region has the DNA TGCGCCAGCAGCCAACCCCAGGGAGGGGGCCCAGGGGTTGAGCAGTACTTC. It specifies CASSQPQGGGPGVEQYF.

This clone was seen at least ten times. The chain uses TRBV5-1 and TRBJ1-2, with D perhaps matching TRBD1 (5 bases). The CDR3 contains 15 residues. Trimming removed 2 bases from V and 8 bases from J, with 19 bases in between. The germline V gene encodes CDR1 SGHRS and CDR2 YFSETQ. CDR3 in DNA: TGCGCCAGCAGCTTTCAGGACAAAGGGGTGGACGGCTACACCTTC. Translating gives CASSFQDKGVDGYTF. The complete variable domain, with remaining parts taken from reference TRBV5-1 and TRBJ1-2, reads KAGVTQTPRYLIKTRGQQVTLSCSPISGHRSVSWYQQTPGQGLQFLFEYFSETQRNKGNFPGRFSGRQFSNSRSEMNVSTLELGDSALYLCASSFQDKGVDGYTFGSGTRLTVV.

V and J are TRBV7-9 and TRBJ1-3; D remains ambiguous. CDR3 length equals 13 residues. Trimming took off 6 bases at V and 4 bases at J, with 10 bases between the two ends. The germline CDR1 and CDR2 sequences are SEHNR and FQNEAQ (reference sequence). In DNA, the CDR3 is TGTGCCAGCAGTGAAAGGGCAGGAAACACCATATATTTT. Protein: CASSERAGNTIYF.

The CDR3 bases are TGCGCCAGCAGCCAAGGGGGGATACGCGCGTATTTT. This gives the protein CASSQGGIRAYF. This chain joins TRBV4-1 and TRBJ2-3; D possibly uses TRBD1 or TRBD2 (5 bases each). The CDR3 consists of 12 residues. The V end lost 1 base, the J end lost 14 bases, and 13 bases lay between the germline ends. CDR1 and CDR2 from the germline V gene are MGHRA and YSYEKL.

The chain recombines TRBV11-2 with TRBJ2-6; D unresolved. Between the trimmed V and J ends, which lost 1 base and 0 bases, there was a span of 4 bases. The V gene's germline CDR1 is SGHAT and CDR2 FQNNGV. This CDR3 comprises 15 residues. Here the CDR3 DNA reads TGTGCCAGCAGCTTAGTAAGCTCTGGGGCCAACGTCCTGACTTTC. This translates into CASSLVSSGANVLTF.

The chain is built from TRBV2 and TRBJ1-4; TRBD1 agrees at 7 bases. CDR3 length: 14 amino acids. J lost 7 bases, V lost 6 bases, and 8 bases had no gene match. Germline CDR1 and CDR2: SNHLY and FYNNEI. The CDR3 loop is CASSRQGFTEKLFF. In DNA form, the CDR3 reads TGTGCCAGCAGCCGACAGGGATTTACTGAAAAACTGTTTTTT.

The chain couples TRBV5-4 to TRBJ1-2; the D gene is possibly TRBD1 (5 bases). V shed 3 bases and J shed 1 base, with 13 bases lying between them. CDR1 SGHNT and CDR2 YYREEE come from the germline V gene (reference sequence). The CDR3 extends over 15 amino acids. Here the CDR3 reads CASSYPGSRNYGYTF. DNA for the CDR3: TGTGCCAGCAGCTACCCAGGGAGCCGTAACTATGGCTACACCTTC.

The chain combines TRBV6-1 with TRBJ1-5; D unclear. The ends were cut back, 2 bases at V and 9 bases at J, with 17 bases in the middle. CDR1 is MNHNS and CDR2 is SASEGT in the germline V gene. CDR3 length: 15 amino acids. CDR3 sequence (DNA): TGTGCCAGCAGTGAATATGACACCGCGGGATGGCCCCAGCATTTT. Protein sequence: CASSEYDTAGWPQHF.

This clone was seen just once. The chain has TRBV7-3 and TRBJ1-2; D not certain. V was cut by 0 bases and J by 6 bases, with 11 bases left in between. The CDR3 spans 14 residues. Per the germline V gene, CDR1 is SGHTA and CDR2 is FQGTGA. The CDR3 reads CASSLTGPGDGYTF. The DNA for the CDR3 is TGTGCCAGCAGCTTAACTGGGCCAGGCGATGGCTACACCTTC.

The chain couples TRBV10-3 to TRBJ2-7; 9 nucleotides match TRBD1. CDR3 length: 15 amino acids. With V trimmed by 3 bases and J by 5 bases, 8 bases remained unmatched. Germline V gives CDR1 ENHRY, CDR2 SYGVKD. CDR3 amino acids: CAISDVGTGSHEQYF. CDR3 coding DNA: TGTGCCATCAGTGACGTTGGGACAGGGTCCCACGAGCAGTACTTC.

V gene TRBV11-2 combines with J gene TRBJ2-7; a possible D gene is TRBD2 (5 bases). This CDR3 comprises 17 residues. From germline, CDR1 is SGHAT and CDR2 FQNNGV. The V end was cut by 2 bases, the J end by 1 base, with 18 bases between. This CDR3 reads CASSLSFLVRESYEQYF. Written as DNA, the CDR3 is TGTGCCAGCAGCTTAAGTTTCCTCGTCCGGGAATCCTACGAGCAGTACTTC.

This chain links TRBV14 with TRBJ1-2; the D gene is possibly TRBD1 (6 bases). Germline lookup yields CDR1 SGHDN and CDR2 FVKESK. V was shortened by 3 bases and J by 7 bases, with 15 bases between the two germline ends. The CDR3 covers 14 residues. The chain's CDR3 is CASSQDNRASGYTF. CDR3 in DNA: TGTGCCAGCAGCCAGGATAACAGGGCGAGTGGCTACACCTTC.

V is TRBV5-4 and J is TRBJ2-3; 7 positions agree with TRBD2. CDR1 is SGHNT and CDR2 is YYREEE in the germline V gene (reference sequence). The CDR3 is made up of 15 amino acids. After removal of 8 bases from V and 2 bases from J, the junction contained 11 bases not matched to a gene. CDR3 DNA sequence: TGTGCCAGTGGGGGGGTAGGGCCCTCCACAGATACGCAGTATTTT. This encodes CASGGVGPSTDTQYF.

V and J are TRBV5-1 and TRBJ1-1; 8 bases agree with TRBD1. Germline V gives CDR1 SGHRS, CDR2 YFSETQ. The CDR3 runs to 15 residues. V was pared by 0 bases and J by 5 bases, with 6 bases of the junction left unmatched. The CDR3 reads CASSLERTGYTEAFF. In DNA form, the CDR3 reads TGCGCCAGCAGCTTGGAAAGGACAGGGTATACTGAAGCTTTCTTT.

V and J are TRBV11-2 and TRBJ2-7; 7 bases fit TRBD2. Germline V CDR1 and CDR2: SGHAT, FQNNGV. This CDR3 spans 15 amino acids. J lost 3 bases, V lost 5 bases, and 10 bases had no gene match. The CDR3 sequence: CASSRGAGEIYEQYF. CDR3 nucleotides: TGTGCCAGCAGCCGCGGGGCGGGGGAAATCTACGAGCAGTACTTC.